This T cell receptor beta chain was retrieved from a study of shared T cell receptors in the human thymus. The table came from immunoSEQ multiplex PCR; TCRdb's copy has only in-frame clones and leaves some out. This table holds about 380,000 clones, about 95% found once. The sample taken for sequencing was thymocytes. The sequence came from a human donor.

Here the CDR3 DNA reads TGTGCCAGCAGCTCAAGGACTAGCGGGGCCTACGAGCAGTACTTC. This sequence encodes CASSSRTSGAYEQYF. The chain joins TRBV7-6 to TRBJ2-7; 12 positions agree with TRBD2. This CDR3 comprises 15 residues. V dropped 4 bases and J dropped 2; count of bases not matched to a gene: 3. CDR1 and CDR2 from the germline V gene are SGHVS and FNYEAQ.